This TCR beta chain was obtained from a study of Ad26.COV2.S vaccination and SARS-CoV-2 variants. This CDR3 has 17 amino acids. Germline-derived CDR1 and CDR2 are MNHEY and SMNVEV (reference sequence). Trimming removed 8 bases at V and 4 bases at J, with 21 bases between. Sequencing was performed with immunoSEQ multiplex PCR; in TCRdb, only in-frame clones are kept and a portion is missing. The sample consists of 350,000 to 400,000 clones, roughly nine tenths of them appearing once. Specified treatment: some 19 received Ad26.COV2.S at low or high dose, single or two shots; about 5 received placebo; per-sample allocation not given. Specimens were obtained on day 63 following the first vaccine or placebo injection. This clone was seen just once. The antigen remains undetermined. The study's findings and limits: Those who received the vaccine showed greater spike-specific TCR breadth than those given placebo.

This sequence was found in a person aged 18-65 years who received the Ad26.COV2.S COVID-19 vaccine or a placebo. This specimen was peripheral blood, taken in a trial of Ad26.COV2.S vaccine versus placebo. V is TRBV27 and J is TRBJ2-6, with a weak D call TRBD1 (6 bases). The CDR3 sequence: CASGPGQGSTGANVLTF. Here the CDR3 DNA reads TGTGCCAGCGGCCCGGGGCAGGGGAGCACCGGGGCCAACGTCCTGACTTTC.